This note documents a single T cell receptor beta chain sequence. The source of the sample is a study of blood T cell repertoires in COVID-19. About the study: Material from acute and convalescent COVID-19 was sourced from the United States, Italy and Spain. PBMCs, B-cell-depleted T cells, or T cells were the source of the cDNA or gDNA that made up the material.

The table came from immunoSEQ multiplex PCR; TCRdb's copy has only in-frame clones and leaves some out. The data contain 180,000 or so clones, more than 80% of them singletons. The CDR3 sequence is 14 residues long. Trimming removed 4 bases at V and 0 bases at J, with 10 bases between. Germline CDR1 SGHAT, CDR2 FQNNGV. The rearrangement uses TRBV11-2 and TRBJ2-7, with a possible D match to TRBD1 (5 bases). The clonotype originates from a woman between 35 and 50 years old with COVID-19, enrolled during active disease. The sequencing input was peripheral blood. CDR3 DNA sequence: TGTGCCAGCAGCTACCTAGGGGTCTCCTACGAGCAGTACTTC. It specifies CASSYLGVSYEQYF.